The present TCR beta chain was sequenced within a study of blood T cell repertoires in COVID-19. Study-wide background: T cells, B-cell-depleted T cells, or PBMCs provided the cDNA or gDNA that served as material.

Adults between about 18 and 95 years of age took part from under 25 US areas. Participants reported their clinical history, and cohort assignment relied on those reports. Per germline, CDR1 LGHDT and CDR2 YNNKEL (reference sequence). The V and J ends lost 0 bases and 4 bases, in that order; junction bases with no gene match: 5. The CDR3 covers 16 residues. How the authors handled the data: Researchers report that nucleated cell counts were estimated from reference gene primer amplification. Measured with immunoSEQ multiplex PCR; TCRdb has only the in-frame clones, and not every one. V and J calls and clone size follow that table, whereas D and trimming were derived from the DNA. The profile shows roughly 280,000 clones, 85% to 95% of them singletons. This clone occurred once.

Sequencing input: PBMCs or T cells enriched from blood (not recorded which). The TCR was taken from a man aged 35 to 55 who had been exposed to COVID-19. This chain joins TRBV3-1 (or the pseudogene TRBV3-2) and TRBJ2-5; 10 bases are a match to TRBD2. The CDR3 nucleotides read TGTGCCAGCAGCCAAGATACTAGCGGGATCGGAGAGACCCAGTACTTC. Protein product: CASSQDTSGIGETQYF.